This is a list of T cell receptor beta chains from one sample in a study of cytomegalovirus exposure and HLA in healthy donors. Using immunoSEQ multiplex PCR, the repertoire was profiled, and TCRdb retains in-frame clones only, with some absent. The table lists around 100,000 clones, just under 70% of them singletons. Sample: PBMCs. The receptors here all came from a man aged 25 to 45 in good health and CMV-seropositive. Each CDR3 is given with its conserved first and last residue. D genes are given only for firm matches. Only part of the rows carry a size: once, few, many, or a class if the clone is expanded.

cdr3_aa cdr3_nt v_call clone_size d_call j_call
CASSSRDQPQHF TGTGCCAGCAGCTCCAGGGATCAGCCCCAGCATTTT TRBV5-8 . . TRBJ1-5
CASSQRGSYEQYF TGTGCCAGCAGCCAAAGGGGCTCCTACGAGCAGTACTTC TRBV4-2 . . TRBJ2-7
CASSSTQGPYNEQFF TGTGCCAGCAGCTCGACCCAGGGGCCCTACAATGAGCAGTTCTTC TRBV7-2 few . TRBJ2-1
CASSSDRLYGYTF TGTGCCAGCAGTTCTGACAGGCTCTATGGCTACACCTTC TRBV6-5 . . TRBJ1-2
CASRNRVYGEAFF TGTGCCAGCAGAAACAGGGTTTACGGTGAAGCTTTCTTT TRBV6-5 . . TRBJ1-1
CASSQAPAGVHNEQFF TGCGCCAGCAGCCAAGCGCCGGCGGGGGTCCACAATGAGCAGTTCTTC TRBV5-1 . TRBD2 TRBJ2-1
CASSLGGQTAYEQYF TGTGCCAGCAGCTTGGGGGGACAGACCGCCTACGAGCAGTACTTC TRBV5-6 . TRBD1 TRBJ2-7
CASSDSARVDGYTF TGTGCCAGCAGTGACTCCGCCAGGGTTGATGGCTACACCTTC TRBV6-4 . . TRBJ1-2
CASSGDSNEKLFF TGTGCCAGTAGTGGAGATTCTAATGAAAAACTGTTTTTT TRBV19 . . TRBJ1-4
CASSLGTGNEAFF TGTGCCAGCAGCTTGGGTACAGGGAATGAAGCTTTCTTT TRBV7-8 . . TRBJ1-1
CSVFKSEKLFF TGCAGCGTTTTCAAGAGCGAAAAACTGTTTTTT TRBV29-1 . . TRBJ1-4
CASSARLAGGTGELFF TGTGCCAGCAGCGCTCGACTAGCGGGGGGCACCGGGGAGCTGTTTTTT TRBV9 . TRBD2 TRBJ2-2
CASSPYRGIMNTEAFF TGCGCCAGCAGCCCGTACAGGGGGATCATGAACACTGAAGCTTTCTTT TRBV5-1 . TRBD1 TRBJ1-1
CASSVTGSGELFF TGTGCCAGCAGCGTAACAGGGTCCGGGGAGCTGTTTTTT TRBV9 . . TRBJ2-2
CASSKERRERELFF TGTGCCAGCAGCAAAGAGAGAAGGGAGCGGGAGCTGTTTTTT TRBV21-1 . . TRBJ2-2
CASSLGLAGGPRETQYF TGTGCCAGCAGCCTTGGACTAGCGGGAGGGCCCCGGGAGACCCAGTACTTC TRBV11-3 once TRBD2 TRBJ2-5
CASSTRQGNTEAFF TGTGCCAGCAGTACCCGACAGGGGAACACTGAAGCTTTCTTT TRBV6-5 . TRBD1 TRBJ1-1
CASSEPPSSYNSPLHF TGTGCCAGCAGTGAACCACCCAGCTCCTATAATTCACCCCTCCACTTT TRBV2 . . TRBJ1-6
CASSHKHGNEKLFF TGCGCCAGCAGCCACAAGCACGGGAATGAAAAACTGTTTTTT TRBV4-3 . . TRBJ1-4
CASKLRKPDRRTDTQYF TGTGCCAGCAAACTACGAAAGCCCGACAGGCGCACAGATACGCAGTATTTT TRBV5-6 few . TRBJ2-3
CAWSVQGLAGAREQFF TGTGCCTGGAGTGTACAAGGACTAGCGGGAGCAAGGGAGCAGTTCTTC TRBV30 . TRBD2 TRBJ2-1
CASSDNRGEKLFF TGCGCCAGCAGCGATAACAGGGGCGAAAAACTGTTTTTT TRBV5-1 . TRBD1 TRBJ1-4
CASRSGQGNEKLFF TGTGCCAGCAGATCGGGACAGGGGAATGAAAAACTGTTTTTT TRBV7-2 . TRBD1 TRBJ1-4
CASSSHNNNFYNEQFF TGTGCCAGCAGCTCTCACAACAATAATTTCTACAATGAGCAGTTCTTC TRBV7-3 . . TRBJ2-1
CASNRDFFGYTF TGTGCCAGCAATCGGGACTTTTTTGGCTACACCTTC TRBV28 . . TRBJ1-2
CASSLYPPYALGIPLSNEKLFF TGTGCCAGCAGTTTATACCCGCCTTACGCACTAGGGATTCCCCTTTCCAATGAAAAACTGTTTTTT TRBV27 . . TRBJ1-4
CASSLAGGPGTDTQYF TGTGCCAGCAGCCTAGCGGGGGGGCCCGGCACAGATACGCAGTATTTT TRBV7-3 once TRBD2 TRBJ2-3
CASSLGSSYRGMAEAFF TGCGCCAGCAGCTTGGGGAGTTCGTACAGGGGTATGGCTGAAGCTTTCTTT TRBV5-1 . TRBD1 TRBJ1-1
CASSQGTGPTDTQYF TGTGCCAGCAGCCAAGGGACAGGGCCCACAGATACGCAGTATTTT TRBV7-9 . TRBD1 TRBJ2-3
CASSSGTGDYGYTF TGTGCCAGCAGCTCCGGGACAGGGGACTATGGCTACACCTTC TRBV7-6 once TRBD1 TRBJ1-2
CASRVQGRGNQPQHF TGTGCCAGCAGGGTACAGGGTAGAGGCAATCAGCCCCAGCATTTT TRBV28 few . TRBJ1-5